This is a list of T cell receptor beta chains from one sample in a study of blood T cells in healthy people across ages. TCRdb reprocessed the 5' RACE reads with MiXCR, giving one entry per CDR3 protein. The sample lists about 930,000 distinct CDR3 sequences; about 28% were seen once. This sample was also put to use in a study of T cells of mothers and their children.

The sequencing sample was made of blood. The receptors here all came from a woman aged 40 to 50 in good health. The CDR3 runs from the conserved cysteine through the conserved F or W. A D gene is named only where the DNA matches it firmly. Clone size appears in some rows only: once, few, many, or a class for an expanded clone.

>many|TRBJ2-3|NA|TRBV7-2
CASSLQVFTDTQYF
TGTGCCAGCAGCTTACAGGTCTTCACAGATACGCAGTATTTT
>many|TRBJ1-1|NA|TRBV28
CASSSPLTDMNTEAFF
TGTGCCAGCAGTTCCCCTCTGACAGATATGAACACTGAAGCTTTCTTT
>many|TRBJ2-5|NA|TRBV6-5
CASSTSGPAGETQYF
TGTGCCAGCAGTACATCCGGGCCGGCGGGGGAGACCCAGTACTTC
>few|TRBJ1-2|NA|TRBV3-1
CASSHSKGYTF
TGTGCCAGCAGCCATTCTAAAGGCTACACCTTC
>NA|TRBJ1-2|NA|TRBV5-6
CASSQPGRYYGYTF
TGTGCCAGCAGCCAACCAGGAAGGTACTATGGCTACACCTTC
>few|TRBJ2-7|NA|TRBV3-1
CASSPSAYEQYF
TGTGCCAGCAGCCCTTCCGCCTACGAGCAGTACTTC
>NA|TRBJ2-5|TRBD2|TRBV28
CASSLGGLAGGRQETQYF
TGTGCCAGCAGTTTAGGGGGGTTAGCGGGGGGTCGGCAAGAGACCCAGTACTTC
>few|TRBJ1-6|TRBD1|TRBV20-1
CSAEPRTGEYSPLHF
TGCAGTGCAGAGCCCCGGACAGGGGAGTACTCACCCCTCCACTTT
>many|TRBJ2-3|NA|TRBV15
CATSVISRTDTQYF
TGTGCCACCAGCGTCATTAGTCGAACAGATACGCAGTATTTT
>NA|TRBJ1-2|NA|TRBV9
CASSVQGSAEINYGYTF
TGTGCCAGCAGCGTACAGGGTTCGGCAGAGATTAACTATGGCTACACCTTC
>many|TRBJ1-4|NA|TRBV12-3/TRBV12-4
CASSLGAEKLFF
TGTGCCAGCAGTCTAGGGGCAGAAAAACTGTTTTTT
>NA|TRBJ1-2|NA|TRBV29-1
CSVRRTVGYTF
TGCAGCGTCCGCCGGACAGTTGGCTACACCTTC
>NA|TRBJ1-5|NA|TRBV7-9
CASSPTRAGNQPQHF
TGTGCCAGCAGCCCCACCCGGGCGGGCAATCAGCCCCAGCATTTT
>NA|TRBJ1-5|NA|TRBV28
CASSPGFLSFQPQHF
TGTGCCAGCAGTCCCGGCTTTTTGAGTTTCCAGCCCCAGCATTTT
>few|TRBJ2-1|TRBD1|TRBV20-1
CGIHGQGSYNEQFF
TGCGGCATTCACGGACAGGGTAGCTACAATGAGCAGTTCTTC
>few|TRBJ1-1|NA|TRBV7-2
CASSLVSVNTEAFF
TGTGCCAGCAGCTTAGTTAGTGTGAACACTGAAGCTTTCTTT
>NA|TRBJ1-1|TRBD1|TRBV29-1
CSAQGTNTEAFF
TGCAGCGCACAGGGGACTAACACTGAAGCTTTCTTT
>NA|TRBJ1-6|NA|TRBV5-1
CASSSEENSPLHF
TGCGCCAGCAGCTCCGAAGAAAATTCACCCCTCCACTTT
>many|TRBJ2-7|NA|TRBV6-5
CASRDSLREQYF
TGTGCCAGCAGGGACTCTCTCCGCGAGCAGTACTTC
>NA|TRBJ2-1|TRBD2|TRBV5-1
CASSWTSGVSYNEQFF
TGCGCCAGCAGCTGGACTAGCGGGGTCTCCTACAATGAGCAGTTCTTC
>few|TRBJ2-7|TRBD2|TRBV4-2
CASSQGLAGNIYEQYF
TGTGCCAGCAGCCAGGGACTAGCGGGAAACATCTACGAGCAGTACTTC
>NA|TRBJ1-5|NA|TRBV12-3/TRBV12-4
CASSLAGISNQPQHF
TGTGCCAGCAGTTTAGCGGGGATTAGCAATCAGCCCCAGCATTTT
>NA|TRBJ1-5|NA|TRBV6-1
CASSLRGEYGNQPQHF
TGTGCCAGCAGTCTAAGGGGGGAGTACGGCAATCAGCCCCAGCATTTT
>few|TRBJ2-5|TRBD2|TRBV29-1
CSAGKAGEAQYF
TGCAGCGCCGGAAAGGCGGGGGAGGCCCAGTACTTC
>NA|TRBJ2-1|TRBD2|TRBV9
CASSVTGLAGYNEQFF
TGTGCCAGCAGCGTCACGGGACTAGCGGGGTACAATGAGCAGTTCTTC
>few|TRBJ2-3|TRBD2|TRBV5-1
CASSSVAGVTDTQYF
TGCGCCAGCAGCTCCGTAGCGGGGGTCACAGATACGCAGTATTTT
>NA|TRBJ2-1|NA|TRBV12-3/TRBV12-4
CASRRGANNEQFF
TGTGCCAGCAGACGGGGGGCCAACAATGAGCAGTTCTTC
>NA|TRBJ2-7|NA|TRBV7-2
CASSSLRAYEQYF
TGTGCCAGCAGCTCCCTAAGGGCCTACGAGCAGTACTTC
>many|TRBJ1-2|NA|TRBV20-1
CSASDINYGYTF
TGCAGTGCCTCCGACATTAACTATGGCTACACCTTC
>NA|TRBJ1-6|TRBD1|TRBV12-3/TRBV12-4
CASSFRTGITPLHF
TGTGCCAGCAGTTTTCGGACAGGGATAACACCCCTCCACTTT
>NA|TRBJ2-7|TRBD1|TRBV3-1
CASSPTGGHRYNEQYF
TGTGCCAGCAGCCCCACAGGGGGCCATCGATACAATGAGCAGTACTTC
>NA|TRBJ2-7|TRBD2|TRBV20-1
CSANRPLAGGSYNEQYF
TGCAGTGCTAATAGGCCACTAGCGGGGGGCTCCTACAATGAGCAGTACTTC
>many|TRBJ1-1|TRBD1|TRBV4-1
CASSQDGGRGDRAFF
TGCGCCAGCAGCCAAGACGGCGGCAGGGGGGATAGAGCTTTCTTT
>many|TRBJ2-5|NA|TRBV4-1
CASSRQDSLPQETQYF
TGCGCCAGCAGCCGCCAGGACAGCCTACCCCAAGAGACCCAGTACTTC
>NA|TRBJ2-3|NA|TRBV21-1
CASTDRGRDTQYF
TGTGCCAGCACCGACAGGGGCAGGGATACGCAGTATTTT
>NA|TRBJ2-5|NA|TRBV7-9
CASSLAEGGTQYF
TGTGCCAGCAGCTTAGCGGAGGGTGGGACCCAGTACTTC
>few|TRBJ2-1|TRBD2|TRBV5-1
CASSLEIAGGNNEQFF
TGCGCCAGCAGCCTGGAGATAGCGGGGGGAAACAATGAGCAGTTCTTC
>few|TRBJ2-5|TRBD1|TRBV5-1
CASRQGQSEETQYF
TGCGCCAGCAGGCAGGGACAGTCGGAAGAGACCCAGTACTTC
>once|TRBJ2-6|NA|TRBV9
CASCFRPNLGPGANVLTF
TGTGCCAGCTGCTTCCGCCCCAACCTGGGGCCTGGGGCCAACGTCCTGACTTTC
>NA|TRBJ2-5|TRBD2|TRBV5-4
CASGRSGGIGVTQYF
TGTGCCAGCGGACGCTCGGGGGGGATTGGTGTGACCCAGTACTTC
>once|TRBJ2-5|TRBD2|TRBV6-6
CASSYSPSGGLQETQYF
TGTGCCAGCAGTTACTCTCCTAGCGGGGGGCTACAAGAGACCCAGTACTTC
>NA|TRBJ2-1|NA|TRBV7-9
CASSLAAMKSGPMYNEQFF
TGTGCCAGCAGCTTAGCGGCGATGAAGTCAGGACCCATGTACAATGAGCAGTTCTTC
>NA|TRBJ2-1|TRBD2|TRBV14
CTSSPGAGGTYNEQFF
TGTACCAGCAGCCCCGGAGCGGGGGGTACCTACAATGAGCAGTTCTTC
>NA|TRBJ2-7|TRBD1|TRBV7-9
CASSARTGHSYEQYF
TGTGCCAGCAGCGCCCGGACAGGACACTCCTACGAGCAGTACTTC
>NA|TRBJ1-2|TRBD1|TRBV12-3/TRBV12-4
CASSLGGTDLLPGGYTF
TGTGCCAGCAGTTTAGGGGGGACAGACCTTCTCCCGGGTGGCTACACCTTC
>NA|TRBJ1-4|TRBD1|TRBV7-9
CASSLTGTGGGKLFF
TGTGCCAGCAGCCTCACCGGGACAGGGGGTGGAAAACTGTTTTTT
>few|TRBJ1-1|NA|TRBV10-3
CAISAVQGSTEAFF
TGTGCCATCAGTGCGGTCCAGGGTTCTACTGAAGCTTTCTTT
>NA|TRBJ1-1|NA|TRBV27
CASSLPPGVNTEAFF
TGTGCCAGCAGTTTACCCCCAGGCGTGAACACTGAAGCTTTCTTT
>NA|TRBJ1-1|NA|TRBV21-1
CASSATGGQARAFF
TGTGCCAGCAGCGCGACAGGGGGCCAGGCGCGGGCTTTCTTT